This T cell receptor beta chain emerged from a study of T-cell reconstitution after alpha-beta-depleted transplantation in children. This clonotype was observed a handful of times. CDR1 is ENHRY and CDR2 is SYGVKD in the germline V gene. J gave up 2 bases and V 5 bases, and 6 bases lay outside the gene matches. The CDR3 is 15 residues long. Unique molecular identifiers were built into the TCRbeta library. TCRdb used MiXCR to reprocess the PCR reads, holding one entry per CDR3 protein. The sample shows a few hundred thousand distinct CDR3 sequences, around 25% of them seen only once. The rearrangement links TRBV10-3 to TRBJ2-5; 9 bases agree with TRBD1. This specimen consisted of PBMCs, mostly from graft donor cells, obtained 360 days after TCRalphabeta/CD19-depleted stem cell transplant. This TCR was sampled from a female patient aged 2 to 10 who had a stem cell transplant for congenital amegakaryocytic thrombocytopenia, so the T cells may come from the graft donor. The CDR3 nucleotides read TGTGCCATCAGTTTAGGACAGGGGAATCAAGAGACCCAGTACTTC. Its translation is CAISLGQGNQETQYF.